Following are 14 T cell receptor beta chains from one sample sequenced in a study of cytomegalovirus exposure and HLA in healthy donors. The PCR was carried out with 60 Vbeta primers and 13 Jbeta primers. TCRdb's copy holds only in-frame clones and misses some; the assay was immunoSEQ multiplex PCR. The data hold approximately 160,000 clones, with about four fifths observed a single time. Sequences were obtained from PBMCs. Every receptor here comes from a young woman in good health and CMV-seronegative.

The chain links TRBV7-2 to TRBJ1-2; perhaps TRBD1 as D (6 bases). The CDR3 is 13 residues long. Looked up from germline, CDR1 is SGHTA and CDR2 is FQGNSA. V lost 5 bases and J lost 5, with 12 bases in between. CDR3 region: CASSRQVGYGYTF. The DNA for the CDR3 is TGTGCCAGCAGCCGACAGGTTGGGTATGGCTACACCTTC.

V usage is TRBV9 and J usage is TRBJ1-3; D is ambiguous. This CDR3 is 19 amino acids long. Germline assignment: CDR1 SGDLS and CDR2 YYNGEE. Trimming removed 0 bases from V and 0 bases from J, with 19 bases in between. CDR3 region: CASSVGPEAEPISGNTIYF. The CDR3 coding sequence is TGTGCCAGCAGCGTAGGTCCAGAGGCAGAGCCAATCTCTGGAAACACCATATATTTT.

The rearrangement uses TRBV5-1 and TRBJ1-2; weak D call: TRBD1 (6 bases). The germline V gene has CDR1 SGHRS and CDR2 YFSETQ. Between the trimmed V and J ends, which lost 4 bases and 6 bases, there was a span of 31 bases. The CDR3 is made up of 19 amino acids. CDR3: CASSLTPNRVPASGDGYTF. CDR3 in DNA: TGCGCCAGCAGCCTAACCCCAAACAGGGTTCCGGCGAGCGGTGATGGCTACACCTTC. The variable domain in full, with the rest retrieved from reference TRBV5-1 and TRBJ1-2, is KAGVTQTPRYLIKTRGQQVTLSCSPISGHRSVSWYQQTPGQGLQFLFEYFSETQRNKGNFPGRFSGRQFSNSRSEMNVSTLELGDSALYLCASSLTPNRVPASGDGYTFGSGTRLTVV.

This clone appeared a few times. The rearrangement uses TRBV21-1 and TRBJ1-2; the table's D call of TRBD1 was not tested on the DNA. TRBV21-1 is noted as a pseudogene. The length of the CDR3 is 18 residues. CDR3 in amino acids: CASSKSGNRDVWNYGYTF. The CDR3, as DNA: TGTGCCAGCAGCAAATCAGGGAACAGGGACGTTTGGAACTATGGCTACACCTTC.

The CDR3 region is CASSPHSAGVNTGELFF. DNA of the CDR3: TGTGCCAGCAGCCCCCACTCGGCGGGCGTGAACACCGGGGAGCTGTTTTTT. This sequence joins TRBV9 and TRBJ2-2, with D possibly TRBD2 on 5 matching bases. V was shortened by 4 bases and J by 1 base, with 17 bases between the two germline ends. Germline V gene data show CDR1 as SGDLS and CDR2 as YYNGEE. The CDR3 consists of 17 residues.

The gene calls are TRBV5-1 and TRBJ2-5; D gene unclear. The CDR3 covers 14 residues. Trimming took off 0 bases at V and 2 bases at J, with 8 bases between the two ends. The germline gives CDR1 SGHRS, CDR2 YFSETQ. The CDR3 loop is CASSLAVTQETQYF. As DNA, the CDR3 is TGCGCCAGCAGCTTGGCCGTGACTCAAGAGACCCAGTACTTC.

The rearrangement joins TRBV10-3 to TRBJ1-6, with TRBD1 as a possible D gene (6 bases). The CDR3 runs 15 residues. V was clipped by 5 bases and J by 1 base, with 9 bases between them. Germline V gives CDR1 ENHRY, CDR2 SYGVKD. The CDR3: CAISQGNSYNSPLHF. In DNA form, the CDR3 reads TGTGCCATCAGTCAGGGGAATTCCTATAATTCACCCCTCCACTTT.

This chain uses TRBV28 with TRBJ1-2, with 7 bases matching TRBD1. The CDR3 runs 19 residues. Germline trimming cut 3 bases from V and 3 bases from J; bases unmatched to any gene: 19. Germline V gene sequence: CDR1 MDHEN, CDR2 SYDVKM. This CDR3 is CASSLLGGLPSWGHYGYTF. The CDR3 DNA reads as TGTGCCAGCAGTTTGTTAGGGGGCTTACCGTCATGGGGTCACTATGGCTACACCTTC.

V gene TRBV6-6 combines with J gene TRBJ2-5; possibly TRBD2 for D (6 bases). The J call may be mistaken, given a closer DNA end match to TRBJ2-7. CDR1 is MNHNY and CDR2 is SVGAGI in the germline V gene (reference sequence). There are 14 residues in the CDR3. In nucleotides, the CDR3 is TGTGCCAGCAGTTACTCGCGGGGAGACCACGAGCAGTACTTC. This gives the protein CASSYSRGDHEQYF.

This chain links TRBV5-1 with TRBJ2-3, with TRBD2 as a possible D gene (5 bases). The CDR3 sequence is 14 residues long. The V gene lost 5 bases and the J gene lost 1 base, with 11 bases spanning the gap. Looked up from germline, CDR1 is SGHRS and CDR2 is YFSETQ. In DNA, the CDR3 is TGCGCCAGCAGACAACTAGAACGCACAGATACGCAGTATTTT. It specifies CASRQLERTDTQYF.

This chain uses TRBV29-1 with TRBJ1-1, with D perhaps matching TRBD1 (5 bases). The germline V and J ends were trimmed by 4 bases and 6 bases, with 24 bases remaining between them. The germline V gene encodes CDR1 SQVTM and CDR2 ANQGSEA. CDR3 length equals 16 residues. As DNA, the CDR3 is TGCAGCGTTGGGGGGGGGAACAGTCCCTCGGGTTCTGAAGCTTTCTTT. Amino acids: CSVGGGNSPSGSEAFF.

The rearrangement joins TRBV5-5 to TRBJ2-1; 9 bases are shared with TRBD2. The germline V gene has CDR1 SGHKS and CDR2 YYEKEE (reference sequence). The CDR3 runs to 16 residues. J lost 4 bases, V lost 4 bases, and 9 bases had no gene match. This CDR3 is CASSQGLALIYNEQFF. The CDR3 nucleotides read TGTGCCAGCAGCCAAGGACTAGCGCTTATTTACAATGAGCAGTTCTTC. The whole variable domain, remainder taken from reference TRBV5-5 and TRBJ2-1, is DAGVTQSPTHLIKTRGQQVTLRCSPISGHKSVSWYQQVLGQGPQFIFQYYEKEERGRGNFPDRFSARQFPNYSSELNVNALLLGDSALYLCASSQGLALIYNEQFFGPGTRLTVL.

The rearrangement joins TRBV28 to TRBJ1-2, with D possibly being TRBD1 (5 bases). The germline V and J ends were trimmed by 6 bases and 5 bases, with 28 bases remaining between them. The length of the CDR3 is 18 residues. Germline values: CDR1 MDHEN, CDR2 SYDVKM. DNA for the CDR3: TGTGCCAGCAGAACTGGGGGGGGAAGTCTCGGGACGGCTTATGGCTACACCTTC. Protein sequence: CASRTGGGSLGTAYGYTF.

This chain joins TRBV6-1 and TRBJ2-1; 12 positions agree with TRBD1. In germline, CDR1 is MNHNS, CDR2 SASEGT. This CDR3 has 14 residues. Germline trimming cut 8 bases from V and 8 bases from J; bases unmatched to any gene: 7. In DNA, the CDR3 is TGTGCCAGCCTACGGGACAGGGGGCGCGATGAGCAGTTCTTC. It yields the protein CASLRDRGRDEQFF.